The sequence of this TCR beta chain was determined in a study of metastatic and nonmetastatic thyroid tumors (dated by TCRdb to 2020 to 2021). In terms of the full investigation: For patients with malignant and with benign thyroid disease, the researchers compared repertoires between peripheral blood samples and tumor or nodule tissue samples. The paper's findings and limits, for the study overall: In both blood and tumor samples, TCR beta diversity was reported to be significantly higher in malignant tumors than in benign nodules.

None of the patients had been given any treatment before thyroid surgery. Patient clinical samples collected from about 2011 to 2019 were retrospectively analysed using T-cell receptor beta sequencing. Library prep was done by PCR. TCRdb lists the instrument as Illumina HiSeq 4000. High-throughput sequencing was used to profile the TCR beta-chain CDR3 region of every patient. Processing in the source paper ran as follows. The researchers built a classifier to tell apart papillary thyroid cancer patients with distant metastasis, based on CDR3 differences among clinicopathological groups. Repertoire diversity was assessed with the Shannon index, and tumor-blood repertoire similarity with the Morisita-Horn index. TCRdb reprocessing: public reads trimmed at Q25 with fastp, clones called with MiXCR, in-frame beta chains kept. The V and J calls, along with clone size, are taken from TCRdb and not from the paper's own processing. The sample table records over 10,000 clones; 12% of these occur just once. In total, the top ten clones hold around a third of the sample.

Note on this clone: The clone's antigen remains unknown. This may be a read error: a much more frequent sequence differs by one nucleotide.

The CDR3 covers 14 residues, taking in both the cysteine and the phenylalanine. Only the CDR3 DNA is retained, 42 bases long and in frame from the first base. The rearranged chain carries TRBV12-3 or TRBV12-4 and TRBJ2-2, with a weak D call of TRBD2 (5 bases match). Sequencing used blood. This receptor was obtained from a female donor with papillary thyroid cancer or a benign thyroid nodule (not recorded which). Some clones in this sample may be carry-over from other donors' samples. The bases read TGTGCCATCCGCCGGTGGATAAGTACCGGGGAGCTGTTCTTT. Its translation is CAIRRWISTGELFF.